The entry that follows covers one T cell receptor (beta chain) sequence. Per germline, CDR1 MNHEY and CDR2 SMNVEV (reference sequence). V lost 3 bases and J lost 5, with 13 bases in between. CDR3 size: 14 residues. MiXCR, run by TCRdb on the RT-PCR reads, gives a single entry per CDR3 protein. Here the sample spans more than 700,000 distinct CDR3 sequences, over 20% being singletons. These data belong to a study of response to subunit inactivated influenza vaccine. This clonotype was sampled from a man aged 45-65 years who received an inactivated influenza vaccine. This chain links TRBV27 with TRBJ2-5; D might be TRBD1 (6 bases). The sample consisted of PBMCs from blood, taken 4 to 6 days after vaccination. Here the CDR3 reads CASSFQGPGETQYF. DNA for the CDR3: TGTGCCAGCAGTTTTCAGGGGCCTGGGGAGACCCAGTACTTC.